This is a list of T cell receptor beta chains from one sample in a study of shared clonotypes between healthy human individuals. Method: immunoSEQ multiplex PCR; TCRdb's copy keeps in-frame clones and lacks some. Here the sample spans 1.6 million or so clones, more than 95% being singletons. Material: naive CD4+ T cells sorted from blood. These receptors came from a man aged 30 to 39 in good health. Both conserved end residues are part of each CDR3. The order of the fields is J gene, clone size, D gene, V gene, CDR3 DNA, CDR3 protein. The D gene is left open where the match is weak. Clone size is shown for a subset of rows, as once, few, many or a class of expanded clone.

TRBJ2-3,NA,NA,TRBV21-1,TGTGCCAGCAGCAAAGAGGTCCGGGGGACTCCACCGTCCCTTGACACAGATACGCAGTATTTT,CASSKEVRGTPPSLDTDTQYF
TRBJ1-2,NA,NA,TRBV6-1,TGTGCCAGCAGTGAGTCCCAAACTCTTGGCTACACCTTC,CASSESQTLGYTF
TRBJ1-2,once,TRBD1,TRBV28,TGTGCCAGCAGCACAGGGGGTACGGCGGGAGGCTACACCTTC,CASSTGGTAGGYTF
TRBJ2-7,NA,NA,TRBV7-9,TGTGCCAGCAGGCGGACTAACGGAGAGGAGCAGTACTTC,CASRRTNGEEQYF
TRBJ2-2,NA,TRBD1,TRBV5-1,TGCGCCAGCAGGACTCACGGGACAGGGTTTATTAGCAAATCGTCAACCGGGGAGCTGTTTTTT,CASRTHGTGFISKSSTGELFF
TRBJ2-6,NA,TRBD1,TRBV18,TGTGCCAGCTCGCATGTGCCGGGACAGGGTAATACTTTC,CASSHVPGQGNTF
TRBJ1-4,NA,TRBD1,TRBV30,TGTGCCTGCCAGGGGGCTTCTAATGAAAAACTGTTTTTT,CACQGASNEKLFF
TRBJ2-5,NA,NA,TRBV5-1,TGCGCCAGCAGCTTTGGGGGCCTGGAGACCCAGTACTTC,CASSFGGLETQYF
TRBJ2-7,NA,NA,TRBV21-1,TGTGCCAGCAGCGGGACAGGACCATACGAGCAGTACTTC,CASSGTGPYEQYF
TRBJ2-2,NA,TRBD2,TRBV15,TGTGCCACCAGCATGATAGCGGGAGTATCAACCGGGGAGCTGTTTTTT,CATSMIAGVSTGELFF
TRBJ2-1,NA,NA,TRBV6-5,TGTGCCAGCGGCCCGCTTGGCTCCTACAATGAGCAGTTCTTC,CASGPLGSYNEQFF
TRBJ1-1,NA,NA,TRBV2,TGTGCCAGCAGGAGAGAGAGCGGGGGCACTGAAGCTTTCTTT,CASRRESGGTEAFF
TRBJ2-3,NA,NA,TRBV21-1,TGTGCCAGCAGCACCGGGGATCGGACCGAGTTT,CASSTGDRTEF
TRBJ2-7,NA,TRBD2,TRBV5-4,TGTGCCAGCAGCCATGTGATCGGGACTAGCGGTTACGAGCAGTACTTC,CASSHVIGTSGYEQYF
TRBJ1-2,NA,NA,TRBV10-3,TGTGCCATCAGTGACCCTATCTCGTCCAGCAGGAATGGCTACACCTTC,CAISDPISSSRNGYTF
TRBJ2-7,once,NA,TRBV6-1,TGTGCCAGCACGGCGGTAGTAACCTACGAGCAGTACTTC,CASTAVVTYEQYF
TRBJ2-7,NA,TRBD2,TRBV9,TGTGCCAGCAGCGTTCGCGGGAGTAATCCCCACGAGCAGTACTTC,CASSVRGSNPHEQYF
TRBJ2-3,once,NA,TRBV12-5,TGTGCTAGTGGTTTTAAGTTATGGGGCACAGATACGCAGTATTTT,CASGFKLWGTDTQYF
TRBJ2-3,once,NA,TRBV7-2,TGTGCCAGCAGCTTAGACGGGAGTGTGGCAGATACGCAGTATTTT,CASSLDGSVADTQYF
TRBJ2-7,NA,TRBD2,TRBV15,TGTGCCACCAGCAGAGGGGGACTAGCGGGAGGGAGCTCCTACGAGCAGTACTTC,CATSRGGLAGGSSYEQYF
TRBJ2-1,NA,TRBD2,TRBV19,TGTGCCAGTAGTATCCCCGGACTAGTTTATCGCTCCTACAATGAGCAGTTCTTC,CASSIPGLVYRSYNEQFF
TRBJ1-2,NA,TRBD1,TRBV7-8,TGTGCCAGCAGCCCGGACAGGGGGAACTATGGCTACACCTTC,CASSPDRGNYGYTF
TRBJ2-1,NA,NA,TRBV9,TGTGCCAGCAGCGTAGGAGGGCCGGGTGAGCAGTTCTTC,CASSVGGPGEQFF
TRBJ2-5,NA,TRBD2,TRBV2,TGTGCCAGCGGCTGGGAGGGTCAGGGAGGGGAGACCCAGTACTTC,CASGWEGQGGETQYF
TRBJ2-3,NA,TRBD2,TRBV12-5,TGTGCTAGTGGAACTAGCGGGAGGTCCACAGATACGCAGTATTTT,CASGTSGRSTDTQYF
TRBJ2-5,NA,TRBD1,TRBV4-3,TGCGCCAGCAGCCAAGGACAGGGGACCCAAGAGACCCAGTACTTC,CASSQGQGTQETQYF
TRBJ2-1,NA,TRBD2,TRBV5-6,TGTGCCAGCAGCTTGCAAACCGGGACTAGCGGCTACAATGAGCAGTTCTTC,CASSLQTGTSGYNEQFF
TRBJ1-5,NA,NA,TRBV18,TGTGCCAGCTCACCAACGGGGGCAGGCAATCAGCCCCAGCATTTT,CASSPTGAGNQPQHF
TRBJ2-2,NA,NA,TRBV15,TGTGCCACCAGCAGAGATCTCTGGGGCCGATCGAACACCGGGGAGCTGTTTTTT,CATSRDLWGRSNTGELFF
TRBJ2-7,NA,TRBD2,TRBV5-1,TGCGCCAGCAGCCCCCGAGCCAGCGGGAGCTACGAGCAGTACTTC,CASSPRASGSYEQYF
TRBJ2-1,NA,TRBD2,TRBV9,TGTGCCAGCAGCGCCTCTAGCGGTAACAATGAGCAGTTCTTC,CASSASSGNNEQFF
TRBJ2-6,NA,TRBD2,TRBV6-4,TGTGCCAGCAGTGACTGGGGAGGGTCTGGGGCCAACGTCCTGACTTTC,CASSDWGGSGANVLTF
TRBJ2-2,NA,NA,TRBV18,TGTGCCAGCTCACCACAGGGGCAGGCGAACACCGGGGAGCTGTTTTTT,CASSPQGQANTGELFF
TRBJ2-2,NA,TRBD2,TRBV5-1,TGCGCCAGCAGCGTACTTAGCGGGAGGGCCATTCGGAACACCGGGGAGCTGTTTTTT,CASSVLSGRAIRNTGELFF
TRBJ2-7,NA,TRBD2,TRBV5-4,TGTGCCAGCAGCTTCCTCATCAACAGCGGGAGTTACGAGCAGTACTTC,CASSFLINSGSYEQYF
TRBJ1-1,NA,TRBD1,TRBV30,TGTGCCTGGAGGGGACAGGGGATGTACACTGAAGCTTTCTTT,CAWRGQGMYTEAFF
TRBJ2-1,NA,NA,TRBV5-1,TGCGCCAGCAGCTTGGGACCCAACAATGGTGAGCAGTTCTTC,CASSLGPNNGEQFF
TRBJ2-6,NA,NA,TRBV5-1,TGCGCCAGCAGGGGAGACTCTGGGGCCAACGTCCTGACTTTC,CASRGDSGANVLTF
TRBJ2-7,NA,NA,TRBV6-6,TGTGCCAGCAGCGTGAAAGGGCCTACCTACGAGCAGTACTTC,CASSVKGPTYEQYF
TRBJ1-3,NA,NA,TRBV5-1,TGCGCCAGCAGCTTGGCTAGTTCTGGAAACACCATATATTTT,CASSLASSGNTIYF
TRBJ2-7,NA,TRBD2,TRBV28,TGTGCCAGCAGTCCAAGTTTAGCGGGTATCGGACCCTACGAGCAGTACTTC,CASSPSLAGIGPYEQYF
TRBJ1-1,NA,TRBD1,TRBV6-5,TGTGCCAGCAGTTACTCGATAGAACAGGGGAAAACTTTCTTT,CASSYSIEQGKTFF
TRBJ2-1,NA,NA,TRBV5-6,TGTGCCAGCAGCTTGCGCGGCCGGGGTCTTAGCTCCTACAATGAGCAGTTCTTC,CASSLRGRGLSSYNEQFF
TRBJ1-4,once,TRBD1,TRBV5-1,TGCGCCAGCAGTTTCCAAGCACAGGGGACAAATGAAAAACTGTTTTTT,CASSFQAQGTNEKLFF
TRBJ1-2,once,TRBD1,TRBV7-2,TGTGCCAGCAGAAAGGACAGGGCTAACTATGGCTACACCTTC,CASRKDRANYGYTF
TRBJ2-7,NA,NA,TRBV7-8,TGTGCCAGCAGCCCCGGGTCGGCGCGAAGAACCTACGAGCAGTACTTC,CASSPGSARRTYEQYF
TRBJ2-3,NA,NA,TRBV5-5,TGTGCCAGCAGCTCCCTTCGGCAGGGGACATACACAGATACGCAGTATTTT,CASSSLRQGTYTDTQYF
TRBJ2-2,NA,TRBD1,TRBV4-3,TGCGCCAGCAGCCAAGGGACAGGGGACACCGGGGAGCTGTTTTTT,CASSQGTGDTGELFF
TRBJ1-5,NA,NA,TRBV27,TGTGCCAGCAGTTTCGACAGTTATCAGCCCCAGCATTTT,CASSFDSYQPQHF
TRBJ2-1,NA,NA,TRBV28,TGTGCCAGCAGTCCGGGGGACCGTCCCCGTCATGAGCAGTTCTTC,CASSPGDRPRHEQFF
TRBJ2-7,NA,TRBD2,TRBV10-3,TGTGCCTCCCAGGGAAGCGGGAGGAACCTATACGAGCAGTACTTC,CASQGSGRNLYEQYF
TRBJ2-4,NA,TRBD2,TRBV11-2,TGTGCCAGCAGCCACCCCCTAACTAGCGGGAGTCTTCAAAACATTCAGTACTTC,CASSHPLTSGSLQNIQYF
TRBJ2-5,NA,NA,TRBV6-5,TGTGCCAGCAGTTTAGCAGGGAAAGAGACCCAGTACTTC,CASSLAGKETQYF
TRBJ1-3,NA,TRBD1,TRBV6-6,TGTGCCAGCAGTCCGACAGGGGGCAAAAACACCATATATTTT,CASSPTGGKNTIYF
TRBJ2-7,NA,TRBD2,TRBV7-2,TGTGCCAGCAGCTCCAGGACTAGCGGGGGGGTCTACGAGCAGTACTTC,CASSSRTSGGVYEQYF